The 17 T cell receptor beta chains presented below share a single source sample, sequenced in a study of metastatic and nonmetastatic thyroid tumors. TCRdb re-clonotyped the PCR reads through MiXCR. The sample yields over 10,000 clones, about 27% seen once. Not a single patient had been given any form of treatment at any point before undergoing thyroid surgery. Sequencing was performed on tumor tissue. The receptors stem from a female donor with papillary thyroid cancer or a benign thyroid nodule (not recorded which). Some clones in this sample may be carry-over from other donors' samples.

The V and J genes are TRBV27 and TRBJ2-7; 8 nucleotides match TRBD1. V lost 2 bases and J lost 0; bases outside the gene matches: 12. The CDR3 spans 18 residues. Germline V gives CDR1 MNHEY, CDR2 SMNVEV (reference sequence). The DNA of the CDR3 is TGTGCCAGCAGTTTAAAGCCCAAACGGGACAGGAACTCCTACGAGCAGTACTTC. It encodes CASSLKPKRDRNSYEQYF.

The CDR3 here is CAWSVGLGVQPQHF. The CDR3 bases are TGTGCCTGGAGTGTGGGATTGGGAGTTCAGCCCCAGCATTTT. The chain uses TRBV30 and TRBJ1-5; no definite D call. CDR1 and CDR2 (germline): GTSNPN, SVGIG (reference sequence). With 0 bases removed from V and 6 bases from J, the gap between germline ends came to 12 bases. This CDR3 has 14 residues. Full variable domain (rest looked up from reference TRBV30 and TRBJ1-5): SQTIHQWPATLVQPVGSPLSLECTVEGTSNPNLYWYRQAAGRGLQLLFYSVGIGQISSEVPQNLSASRPQDRQFILSSKKLLLSDSGFYLCAWSVGLGVQPQHFGDGTRLSIL.

The table lists this clone with a few counts. CDR3 sequence reads: CASSRTGPEAFF. CDR3 in DNA: TGTGCCAGCAGCAGGACAGGACCCGAAGCTTTCTTT. This sequence joins TRBV6-2 or TRBV6-3 and TRBJ1-1; 7 bases match TRBD1. Germline CDR1 MNHEY, CDR2 SVGEGT. This CDR3 spans 12 amino acids. The J segment lost 8 bases and the V segment lost 6 bases, leaving 6 bases of the junction unmatched.

This clone was picked up many times. The chain has TRBV20-1 and TRBJ1-5; D is ambiguous. The CDR3 length is 14 residues. V was pared by 5 bases and J by 0 bases, with 11 bases between. Germline-derived CDR1 and CDR2 are DFQATT and SNEGSKA (reference sequence). CDR3 region: CSADGRSSNQPQHF. The DNA of the CDR3 is TGCAGTGCTGACGGACGGAGTAGCAATCAGCCCCAGCATTTT.

This clone showed up just a few times. One end of the junction varies from germline; a read error may be responsible. The chain has TRBV24-1 and TRBJ2-2; possible D gene TRBD1, 6 bases. The CDR3 is 16 residues long. Germline CDR1 is KGHDR and CDR2 is SFDVKD. The CDR3 region is CATSAPGTKNTVELFF. CDR3 nucleotide sequence: TGTGCCACCAGTGCTCCAGGGACAAAGAACACCGTGGAGCTGTTTTTT.

The table lists this clone with a few counts. The chain links TRBV6-1 to TRBJ2-1; TRBD2 aligns across 14 bases. Germline CDR1 is MNHNS and CDR2 is SASEGT. The V segment lost 2 bases and the J segment 9 bases; nucleotides outside the gene matches: 6. The CDR3 is 16 amino acids. The CDR3 nucleotides are TGTGCCAGCAGTGAAATGGGGACTAGCGGGAGCGGTGAGCAGTTCTTC. Translated, it gives CASSEMGTSGSGEQFF.

This sequence joins TRBV7-6 and TRBJ1-1; 7 positions match TRBD1. CDR3 size: 16 residues. Germline assignment: CDR1 SGHVS and CDR2 FNYEAQ. V shed 1 base and J 4 bases; nucleotides not matched to a gene: 9. The CDR3 DNA sequence: TGTGCCAGCAGCTTAGAATCGGGTTCAGGGGGCACTGAAGCTTTCTTT. It codes for CASSLESGSGGTEAFF.

V gene TRBV4-1 combines with J gene TRBJ2-7; TRBD1 matches 9 bases. This CDR3 is 18 amino acids long. In germline, CDR1 is MGHRA, CDR2 YSYEKL. The V segment lost 3 bases and the J segment 12 bases; nucleotides outside the gene matches: 24. For the CDR3, the DNA is TGCGCCAGCAGCCAGGATCAGCACACAGGGGGCGATTACTACTATCGGTACTTC. Encoded protein: CASSQDQHTGGDYYYRYF.

The genes are TRBV30 and TRBJ2-7; tentatively, D is TRBD1 or TRBD2 (6 bases each). V was cut by 4 bases and J by 3 bases, with 13 bases left in between. This CDR3 comprises 13 residues. Germline V gene sequence: CDR1 GTSNPN, CDR2 SVGIG (reference sequence). CDR3: CAWTRGAVYEQYF. The DNA for the CDR3 is TGTGCCTGGACAAGGGGGGCTGTCTACGAGCAGTACTTC. The full variable domain, in which reference TRBV30 and TRBJ2-7 provide the parts outside the CDR3, is SQTIHQWPATLVQPVGSPLSLECTVEGTSNPNLYWYRQAAGRGLQLLFYSVGIGQISSEVPQNLSASRPQDRQFILSSKKLLLSDSGFYLCAWTRGAVYEQYFGPGTRLTVT.

The chain joins TRBV11-1 to TRBJ1-6; tentatively, D is TRBD1 (5 bases). Germline values: CDR1 SGHAT, CDR2 FQDESV (reference sequence). There are 16 residues in the CDR3. V lost 7 bases, J lost 1 base, and 14 bases lay in between. In DNA form, the CDR3 reads TGTGCCAGCACCCGGATAGGGGAGTCCTATAATTCACCCCTCCACTTT. It translates to CASTRIGESYNSPLHF.

This clone appeared many times. The chain combines TRBV2 with TRBJ1-5; D unclear. Per germline, CDR1 SNHLY and CDR2 FYNNEI. This CDR3 is 15 amino acids long. V lost 3 bases to trimming and J lost 4 bases, with 13 bases between them. The CDR3 loop is CASSEWMGANQPQHF. CDR3 sequence (DNA): TGTGCCAGCAGTGAGTGGATGGGTGCTAATCAGCCCCAGCATTTT. Together with reference TRBV2 and TRBJ1-5, the CDR3 gives the full variable domain: EPEVTQTPSHQVTQMGQEVILRCVPISNHLYFYWYRQILGQKVEFLVSFYNNEISEKSEIFDDQFSVERPDGSNFTLKIRSTKLEDSAMYFCASSEWMGANQPQHFGDGTRLSIL.

This clone is categorized as medium-sized (0.01 to 0.1%). The chain recombines TRBV19 with TRBJ2-3, with D perhaps being TRBD1 or TRBD2 (5 bases each). CDR3 length: 15 amino acids. Between the trimmed V and J ends, which lost 6 bases and 2 bases, there was a span of 15 bases. Germline CDR1 and CDR2: LNHDA and SQIVND (reference sequence). For the CDR3, the DNA is TGTGCCAGTAGAGCAGGGTGGAGGTCCACAGATACGCAGTATTTT. Translated, it gives CASRAGWRSTDTQYF.

The genes are TRBV3-1 and TRBJ2-7; D possibly corresponds to TRBD2 (6 bases). CDR3 length: 14 amino acids. CDR1 and CDR2 (germline): LGHDT, YNNKEL (reference sequence). The V gene lost 4 bases and the J gene lost 0 bases, with 10 bases spanning the gap. Here the CDR3 reads CASSLGLHSYEQYF. The DNA of the CDR3 is TGTGCCAGCAGCCTCGGACTACACTCCTACGAGCAGTACTTC.

V usage is TRBV2 and J usage is TRBJ1-3; D is unresolved. The CDR3 runs 13 residues. Germline CDR1 SNHLY, CDR2 FYNNEI. V lost 10 bases and J 2 bases, leaving 12 bases between the germline ends. This CDR3 reads CAITKGAGNTIYF. The CDR3 nucleotides are TGTGCCATTACCAAGGGTGCTGGAAACACCATATATTTT.

This chain connects TRBV28 to TRBJ2-7; no clear D. V was trimmed by 5 bases and J by 0 bases, leaving 11 bases between them. Germline CDR1 MDHEN, CDR2 SYDVKM. This CDR3 contains 14 residues. For the CDR3, the DNA is TGTGCCAGCAGTCCGGACGTTAGCTCCTACGAGCAGTACTTC. Translation: CASSPDVSSYEQYF.

The chain is built from TRBV6-5 and TRBJ2-7; 10 positions agree with TRBD2. This CDR3 is built from 17 residues. Germline V gene data show CDR1 as MNHEY and CDR2 as SVGAGI. Losses at the gene ends were 2 bases for V and 7 bases for J; bases not matched to a gene: 14. For the CDR3, the DNA is TGTGCCAGCAGTTACCCGTCAAGGTACAGCGGGAGGGGTGAGCAGTACTTC. It translates to CASSYPSRYSGRGEQYF.

In its sample, this clone ranks as medium-sized. The chain is built from TRBV30 and TRBJ1-6; possibly TRBD1 for D (5 bases). The germline CDR1 and CDR2 sequences are GTSNPN and SVGIG (reference sequence). Trimming shortened V by 4 bases and J by 8 bases, and 9 bases separated the two germline ends. The CDR3 covers 12 residues. As DNA, the CDR3 is TGTGCCTGGACGGGGGGAGATTCACCCCTCCACTTT. Protein: CAWTGGDSPLHF.